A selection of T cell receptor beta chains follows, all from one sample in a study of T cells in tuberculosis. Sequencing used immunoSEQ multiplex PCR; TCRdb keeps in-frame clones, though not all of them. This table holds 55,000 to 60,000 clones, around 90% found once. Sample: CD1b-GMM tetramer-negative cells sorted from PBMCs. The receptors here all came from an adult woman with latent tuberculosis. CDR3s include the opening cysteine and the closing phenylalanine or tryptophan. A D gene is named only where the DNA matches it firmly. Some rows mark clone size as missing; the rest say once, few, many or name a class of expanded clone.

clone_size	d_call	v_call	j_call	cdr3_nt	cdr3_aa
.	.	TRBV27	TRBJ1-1	TGTGCCAGCAGTTTATACCCTGAGGGAGGTGGCACTGAAGCTTTCTTT	CASSLYPEGGGTEAFF
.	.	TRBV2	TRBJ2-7	TGTGCCAGCAGTCAAGGGCCTAGCGAGACCTACGAGCAGTACTTC	CASSQGPSETYEQYF
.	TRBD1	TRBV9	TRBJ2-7	TGTGCCAGCAGCGCCAAACCCGGGACAGCTTCCTCCTACGAGCAGTACTTC	CASSAKPGTASSYEQYF
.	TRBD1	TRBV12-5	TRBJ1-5	TGTGCTAGTGGTTTGGTACTAGGGGGCGACAATCAGCCCCAGCATTTT	CASGLVLGGDNQPQHF
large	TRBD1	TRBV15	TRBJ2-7	TGTGCCACCAGCAGAGATCAGGGGGCTGCCGACGAGCAGTACTTC	CATSRDQGAADEQYF
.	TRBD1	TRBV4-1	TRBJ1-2	TGCGCCAGCAGCGCACGACAGGGGGATTTGTCGGGCTACACCTTC	CASSARQGDLSGYTF
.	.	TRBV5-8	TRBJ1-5	TGTGCCAGCAGCTTGGGTGGTGGGAGGGGAAGCAATCAGCCCCAGCATTTT	CASSLGGGRGSNQPQHF
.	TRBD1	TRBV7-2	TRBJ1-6	TGTGCCAGCAGATCCGCAGGGGGCGGTTCACCCCTCCACTTT	CASRSAGGGSPLHF
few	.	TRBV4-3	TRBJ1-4	TGCGCCAGCAGCCAAACAGGCCTAAATGAAAAACTGTTTTTT	CASSQTGLNEKLFF
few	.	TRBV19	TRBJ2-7	TGTGCCAGTTCATCAGGGGTCTACGAGCAGTACTTC	CASSSGVYEQYF
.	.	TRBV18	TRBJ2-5	TGTGCCAGCTCACCACCGAGGGTATCGCAAGGGGAGACCCAGTACTTC	CASSPPRVSQGETQYF
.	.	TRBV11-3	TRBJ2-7	TGTGCCAGCAGCCCAAGCCAACTGAACGAGCAGTACTTC	CASSPSQLNEQYF
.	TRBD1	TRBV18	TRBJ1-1	TGTGCCAGCTCACCACCTCGGGACAGGGTCGACGCTTTCTTT	CASSPPRDRVDAFF
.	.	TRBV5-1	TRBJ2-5	TGCGCCAGCAGCCCCCTCGGGGGGCTCCAAGAGACCCAGTACTTC	CASSPLGGLQETQYF
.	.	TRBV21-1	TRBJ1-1	TGTGCCAGCACCTCAAGGCAGGGTGAGCACACTGAAGCTTTCTTT	CASTSRQGEHTEAFF
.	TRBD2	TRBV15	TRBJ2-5	TGTGCCACCAGCAGAGGAAGCGGGGGGTGGATAGAGACCCAGTACTTC	CATSRGSGGWIETQYF
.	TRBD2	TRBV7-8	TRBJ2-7	TGTGCCAGCAGCTTAACATTCAGCGGGACGGCCTACGAGCAGTACTTC	CASSLTFSGTAYEQYF
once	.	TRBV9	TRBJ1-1	TGTGCCAGCAGCGCCGGGACACTGAACACTGAAGCTTTCTTT	CASSAGTLNTEAFF
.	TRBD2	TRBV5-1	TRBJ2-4	TGCGCCAGCAGCTTGGTTCCGTCTAGCGGAGCCAAAAACATTCAGTACTTC	CASSLVPSSGAKNIQYF
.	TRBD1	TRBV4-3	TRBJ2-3	TGCGCCAGCAGCCAGCTCCTAGGGACAGCCACAGATACGCAGTATTTT	CASSQLLGTATDTQYF
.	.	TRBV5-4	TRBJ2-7	TGTGCCAGCAGCGGAGGGGCCTCGGCCAGCGAACCCTACGAGCAGTACTTC	CASSGGASASEPYEQYF
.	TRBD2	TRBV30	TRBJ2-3	TGTGCCTGGACTAGGGGAGGGGCGACAGATACGCAGTATTTT	CAWTRGGATDTQYF
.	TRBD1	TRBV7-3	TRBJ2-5	TGTGCCAGCAGCCCACAGGGACAGGGCGAGACCCAGTACTTC	CASSPQGQGETQYF
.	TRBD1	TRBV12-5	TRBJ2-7	TGTGCTAGTGGTTTAAGGGGGCTCGAGCAGTACTTC	CASGLRGLEQYF
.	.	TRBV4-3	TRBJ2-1	TGCGCCAGCAGCCAAGCTCCGTGGCTCAGGGGCCACAATGAGCAGTTCTTC	CASSQAPWLRGHNEQFF
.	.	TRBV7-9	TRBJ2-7	TGTGCCAGCAGCCCCGGGCGGGGAATGAGCTCCTACGAGCAGTACTTC	CASSPGRGMSSYEQYF
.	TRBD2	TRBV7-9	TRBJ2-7	TGTGCCAGCAGCCATGCATGGGGACTAGCGGGAGAATTTAACGAGCAGTACTTC	CASSHAWGLAGEFNEQYF
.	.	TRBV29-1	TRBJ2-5	TGCAGCGTTGTTGACGGGTACCAAGAGACCCAGTACTTC	CSVVDGYQETQYF
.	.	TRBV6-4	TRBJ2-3	TGTGCCAGCAGTGCTGGAGTGGAGAGGGATACGCAGTATTTT	CASSAGVERDTQYF
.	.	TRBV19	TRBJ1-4	TGTGCCAGTAGCCCAGGGTTTGCTAATGAAAAACTGTTTTTT	CASSPGFANEKLFF
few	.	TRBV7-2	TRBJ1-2	TGTGCCAGCAGCTTAGCGCTCTTCGGGGGCTACACCTTC	CASSLALFGGYTF
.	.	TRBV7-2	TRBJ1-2	TGTGCCAGCAGCTACCGGGACATTCTATATGGCTACACCTTC	CASSYRDILYGYTF
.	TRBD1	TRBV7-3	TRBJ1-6	TGTGCCAGCAGCTTAGGGACAGGGGACGCACCCCTCCACTTT	CASSLGTGDAPLHF
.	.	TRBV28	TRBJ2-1	TGTGCCAGCAGCCTCCGAACTAGTTCCAATGAGCAGTTCTTC	CASSLRTSSNEQFF
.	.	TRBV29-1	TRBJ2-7	TGCAGCGGTATAGATACCTACGAGCAGTACTTC	CSGIDTYEQYF
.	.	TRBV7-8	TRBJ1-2	TGTGCCAGCAGCTTCGACGCTACTAGGGGCTACACCTTC	CASSFDATRGYTF
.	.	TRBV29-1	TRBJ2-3	TGCAGCGTTGGGAGATCTGGCACAGATACGCAGTATTTT	CSVGRSGTDTQYF
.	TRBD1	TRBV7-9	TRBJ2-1	TGTGCCAGCAGCCCCCGGGACAGCAACAATGAGCAGTTCTTC	CASSPRDSNNEQFF
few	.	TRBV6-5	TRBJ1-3	TGTGCCAGCAGTTACGACCCGGGAATGAGTGGAAACACCATATATTTT	CASSYDPGMSGNTIYF
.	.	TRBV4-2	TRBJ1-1	TGTGCCAGCAGCCTCGGGGGGGGGTCGGGGAACACTGAAGCTTTCTTT	CASSLGGGSGNTEAFF
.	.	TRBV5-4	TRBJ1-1	TGTGCCAGCAGCCCCGGGCGGGCCACTGAAGCTTTCTTT	CASSPGRATEAFF
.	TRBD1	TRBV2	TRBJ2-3	TGTGCCAGCAACTGGGACAGGGGCACAGATACGCAGTATTTT	CASNWDRGTDTQYF
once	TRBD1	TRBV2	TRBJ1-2	TGTGCCAGCATCGGGACAGTTAACTATGGCTACACCTTC	CASIGTVNYGYTF
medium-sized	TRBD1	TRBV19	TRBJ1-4	TGTGCCAGTAGGCAGGGAAACAGGGGTAATGAAAAACTGTTTTTT	CASRQGNRGNEKLFF
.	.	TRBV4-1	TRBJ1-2	TGCGCCAGCAGCCAAATCGAGGGGGAGTCTTTCTATGGCTACACCTTC	CASSQIEGESFYGYTF
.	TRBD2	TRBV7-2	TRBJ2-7	TGTGCCAGCAGCTTAGGCGGATTAGCGGGGGTGGGTGAGCAGTACTTC	CASSLGGLAGVGEQYF
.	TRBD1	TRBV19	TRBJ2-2	TGTGCCAGTAAGGAGACAGGGGGCGTGAAGGTATCCGGGGAGCTGTTTTTT	CASKETGGVKVSGELFF
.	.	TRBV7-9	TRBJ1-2	TGTGCCAGCAGCTTAGCTCTGGAGGGTGATACAACCTATGGCTACACCTTC	CASSLALEGDTTYGYTF